Below are 6 T cell receptor beta chains sequenced from a single sample in a study of control samples from healthy donors and cancer patients. Method: immunoSEQ multiplex PCR; TCRdb's copy keeps in-frame clones and lacks some. The profile shows fewer than 500,000 clones, approximately 90% of them singletons. Sequencing input: PBMCs. The receptors shown here come from a man aged 35 to 55 with head and neck cancer.

The chain combines TRBV7-3 with TRBJ2-3; tentative D call: TRBD2 (5 bases). This CDR3 region has 16 residues. Germline-derived CDR1 and CDR2 are SGHTA and FQGTGA. Trimming pared 1 base from V and 0 bases from J, leaving 11 bases between. CDR3 region: CASSLILGLSTDTQYF. The CDR3 DNA sequence: TGTGCCAGCAGCTTAATCCTAGGACTGAGCACAGATACGCAGTATTTT.

The chain carries TRBV4-2 and TRBJ1-2, with 7 bases identical to TRBD1. Germline-derived CDR1 and CDR2 are LGHNA and YNFKEQ. The trim removed 4 bases at V and 3 bases at J, leaving 5 bases unmatched. The CDR3 runs 14 residues. DNA of the CDR3: TGTGCCAGCAGCCCTCGTGACAGGGACTATGGCTACACCTTC. This translates into CASSPRDRDYGYTF.

The rearrangement joins TRBV24-1 to TRBJ1-2, with a tentative D call TRBD1 (6 bases). V was pared by 7 bases and J by 8 bases, with 13 bases between. This CDR3 spans 12 amino acids. Germline assignment: CDR1 KGHDR and CDR2 SFDVKD. The CDR3 DNA is TGTGCCACCAGCAGACAGGCGGAAGGCTACACCTTC. Its translation: CATSRQAEGYTF.

V gene TRBV6-2 or TRBV6-3 combines with J gene TRBJ2-3, with TRBD2 as a possible D gene (7 bases). Germline-derived CDR1 and CDR2 are MNHEY and SVGEGT. V was pared by 1 base and J by 0 bases, with 14 bases between. The CDR3 sequence is 17 residues long. CDR3 nucleotide sequence: TGTGCCAGCAGTTACTTTGGAGGGGGGGGCAGCACAGATACGCAGTATTTT. This sequence encodes CASSYFGGGGSTDTQYF.

The chain combines TRBV28 with TRBJ2-1; D unresolved. The length of the CDR3 is 11 residues. V gave up 2 bases and J gave up 10 bases, with 6 bases separating them. CDR1 is MDHEN, CDR2 SYDVKM, per germline. In DNA form, the CDR3 reads TGTGCCAGCAGTTTAGAACAGGAGCAGTTCTTC. Translating gives CASSLEQEQFF.

The chain employs TRBV7-3 and TRBJ2-2; no reliable D call. Germline V gene sequence: CDR1 SGHTA, CDR2 FQGTGA. This CDR3 comprises 14 residues. Trimming removed 1 base from V and 5 bases from J, with 8 bases in between. The CDR3 loop is CASSLNRDTGELFF. The CDR3 region has the DNA TGTGCCAGCAGCTTAAATAGGGATACCGGGGAGCTGTTTTTT.